This TCR beta chain was sequenced in a study of CD8+ T cells in alopecia areata. On this clone: Its antigen is as yet unknown. Gene names denote mouse genes. From the germline J gene comes the end of the CDR3, since the read stops 4 residues before it.

The study sorted pooled cutaneous lymph node cells by CD4, CD8alpha, NKG2D, NKG2ACE and other markers. General study results and limits: Possibly because of HLA-related factors, TCR sharing was less clear across patients than in mice.

Trimming removed 0 bases from V and 0 bases from J, with 9 bases in between. The CDR3 sequence is 14 residues long. Germline CDR1 is GKSSPN and CDR2 is SITVG. As the sequencing template, cDNA was produced by extracting RNA and reverse transcribing it. Clones were read by immunoSEQ multiplex PCR, and TCRdb kept only the in-frame ones, dropping some. This repertoire holds 200,000 to 300,000 clones, and none appear only once. The sequenced sample consisted of CD4+ T cells sorted from a lymph node. The TCR sequence derives from a C3H/HeJ mouse with alopecia areata. The strain's MHC type: H2-k. The J gene is TRBJ2-7, the V gene TRBV31; D may be TRBD1 (6 bases). The CDR3 DNA, read in part, is TGTGCCTGGAGTCTAAGGGGGAGCTCCTAT. Protein: CAWSLRGSSY. The CDR3 reads in full as CAWSLRGSSYEQYF.